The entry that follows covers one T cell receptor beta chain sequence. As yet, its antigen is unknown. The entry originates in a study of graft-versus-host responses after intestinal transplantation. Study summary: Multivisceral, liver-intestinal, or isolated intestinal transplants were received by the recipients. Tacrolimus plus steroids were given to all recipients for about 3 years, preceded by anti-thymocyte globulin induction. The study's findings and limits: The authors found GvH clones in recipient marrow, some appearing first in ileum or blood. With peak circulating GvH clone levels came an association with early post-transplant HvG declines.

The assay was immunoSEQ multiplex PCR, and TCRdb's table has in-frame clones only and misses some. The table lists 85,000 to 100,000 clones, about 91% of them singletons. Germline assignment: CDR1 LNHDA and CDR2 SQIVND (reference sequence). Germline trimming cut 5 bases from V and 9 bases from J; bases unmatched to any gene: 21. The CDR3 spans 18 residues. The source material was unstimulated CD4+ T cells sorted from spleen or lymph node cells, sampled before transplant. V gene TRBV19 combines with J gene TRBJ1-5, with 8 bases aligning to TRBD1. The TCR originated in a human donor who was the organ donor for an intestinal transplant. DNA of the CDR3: TGTGCCAGTAGTTTAACTTCCCCTTCAGGGGGCTGGGGTGGGCCCCAGCATTTT. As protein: CASSLTSPSGGWGGPQHF.